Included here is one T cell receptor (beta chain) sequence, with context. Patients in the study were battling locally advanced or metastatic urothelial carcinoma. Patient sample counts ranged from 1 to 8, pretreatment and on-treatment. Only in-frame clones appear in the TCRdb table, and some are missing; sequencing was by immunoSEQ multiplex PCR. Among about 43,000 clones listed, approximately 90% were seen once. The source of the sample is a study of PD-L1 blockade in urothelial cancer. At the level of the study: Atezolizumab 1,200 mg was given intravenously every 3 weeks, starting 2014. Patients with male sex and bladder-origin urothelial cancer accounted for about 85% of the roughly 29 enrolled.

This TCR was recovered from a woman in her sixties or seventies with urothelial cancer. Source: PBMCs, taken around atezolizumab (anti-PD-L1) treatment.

CDR3 residues: CASSAGTGGIQETQYF. In nucleotides, the CDR3 is TGTGCCAGCAGCGCCGGGACAGGGGGGATCCAAGAGACCCAGTACTTC. The V call is TRBV9, the J call TRBJ2-5; 11 bases fit TRBD1. Germline CDR1 is SGDLS and CDR2 is YYNGEE. V gave up 3 bases and J gave up 1 base; unmatched junction bases: 5. The CDR3 is 16 residues long.